This T cell receptor (beta chain) is drawn from a study of control samples from healthy donors and cancer patients. Libraries were prepared by immunoSEQ multiplex PCR; TCRdb keeps only in-frame clonotypes and omits some of them. The sample contains roughly 100,000 clones, about 91% of which appear only once. The CDR3 totals 14 residues. CDR1 is SGHDT and CDR2 is YYEEEE in the germline V gene. V was cut by 7 bases and J by 5 bases, with 19 bases left in between. The source material was blood. The chain is built from TRBV5-6 and TRBJ2-7; D remains ambiguous. This receptor was identified in a man in his thirties or forties in good health. The CDR3 spells CASSKPLRVNEQYF. In DNA form, the CDR3 reads TGTGCCAGCTCGAAACCTCTTCGGGTTAACGAGCAGTACTTC.